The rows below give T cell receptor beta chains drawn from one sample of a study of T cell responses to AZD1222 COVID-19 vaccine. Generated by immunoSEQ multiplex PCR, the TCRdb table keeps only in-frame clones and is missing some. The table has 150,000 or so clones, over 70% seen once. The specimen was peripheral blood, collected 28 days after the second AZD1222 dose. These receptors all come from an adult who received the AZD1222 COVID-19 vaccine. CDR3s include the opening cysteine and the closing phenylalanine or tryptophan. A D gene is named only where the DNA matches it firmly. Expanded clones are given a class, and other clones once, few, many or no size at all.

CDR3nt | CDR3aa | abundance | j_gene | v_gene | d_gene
TGCGCCAGCAGCTTGGACAGAGCGGACAATTCACCCCTCCACTTT | CASSLDRADNSPLHF | many | TRBJ1-6 | TRBV5-1 | .
TGTGCCAGCAGTTTTCTTAGCTCCTACGAGCAGTACTTC | CASSFLSSYEQYF | . | TRBJ2-7 | TRBV27 | .
TGTGCCAGCAGTCTGACGGGCTCTGGCTACACCTTC | CASSLTGSGYTF | . | TRBJ1-2 | TRBV6-2/TRBV6-3 | .
TGCAGCGTATACAGGGGGCCAAGTGGCTACACCTTC | CSVYRGPSGYTF | once | TRBJ1-2 | TRBV29-1 | TRBD1
TGTGCCAGCAGCCACCTGAGGGACAACCTTTATGGCTACACCTTC | CASSHLRDNLYGYTF | . | TRBJ1-2 | TRBV7-9 | .
TGTGCCAGCAGTTTAAGGGGGTGGAGAGGGATCAACGAGCAGTACTTC | CASSLRGWRGINEQYF | few | TRBJ2-7 | TRBV27 | .
TGTGCCAGCAGCCCCGGGGGGGGTATCGGGAATTCACCCCTCCACTTT | CASSPGGGIGNSPLHF | . | TRBJ1-6 | TRBV9 | .
TGTGCCAGTAGTTACACGGGGGCCGAGCAGTACTTC | CASSYTGAEQYF | . | TRBJ2-7 | TRBV19 | .
TGTGCCAGCAGCCTTACGGGCGGACTCCTGAACACCGGGGAGCTGTTTTTT | CASSLTGGLLNTGELFF | few | TRBJ2-2 | TRBV11-2 | .
TGCAGCGTTGAGAGGAGCAGGGGGGGAAACACCATATATTTT | CSVERSRGGNTIYF | . | TRBJ1-3 | TRBV29-1 | TRBD1
TGCAGCGTTGAAATGGGGGGAGGGCAGCCCCAGCATTTT | CSVEMGGGQPQHF | once | TRBJ1-5 | TRBV29-1 | .
TGTGCCAGCAGCGTAGAAGCGACAGGGGGCGAAGGCTACACCTTC | CASSVEATGGEGYTF | . | TRBJ1-2 | TRBV9 | TRBD1
TGTGCCAGCAGTGAAGTGTGGGACAGTTACACCGGGGAGCTGTTTTTT | CASSEVWDSYTGELFF | once | TRBJ2-2 | TRBV6-1 | TRBD1
TGTGCCTGGAGTGTAATAGGGGTCTCCTACAATGAGCAGTTCTTC | CAWSVIGVSYNEQFF | . | TRBJ2-1 | TRBV30 | .
TGCAGCGTTCAAGGGGCAGCTAACTATGGCTACACCTTC | CSVQGAANYGYTF | . | TRBJ1-2 | TRBV29-1 | .
TGTGCCTGGAGTGTACAGGCCTCTGGAAACACCATATATTTT | CAWSVQASGNTIYF | . | TRBJ1-3 | TRBV30 | .
TGCGCCAGCAGCCGGACTAGCGGGCAGACGTGGGAGACCCAGTACTTC | CASSRTSGQTWETQYF | . | TRBJ2-5 | TRBV5-1 | TRBD2